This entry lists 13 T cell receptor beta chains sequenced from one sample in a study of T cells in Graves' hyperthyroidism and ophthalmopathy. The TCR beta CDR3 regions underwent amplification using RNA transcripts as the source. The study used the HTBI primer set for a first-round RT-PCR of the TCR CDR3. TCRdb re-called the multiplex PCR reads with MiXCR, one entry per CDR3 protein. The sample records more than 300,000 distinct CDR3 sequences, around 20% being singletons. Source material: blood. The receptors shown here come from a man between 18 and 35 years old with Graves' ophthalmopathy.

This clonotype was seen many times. For the CDR3, the DNA is TGTGCCAGCAGTGAGGCAGGGGCTTCCATCGGCGAAAAACTGTTTTTT. Its translation is CASSEAGASIGEKLFF. The chain links TRBV2 to TRBJ1-4; a weak D match, TRBD1 (6 bases). CDR1 is SNHLY, CDR2 FYNNEI, per germline. V lost 3 bases and J lost 8, with 19 bases in between. The CDR3 loop spans 16 amino acids.

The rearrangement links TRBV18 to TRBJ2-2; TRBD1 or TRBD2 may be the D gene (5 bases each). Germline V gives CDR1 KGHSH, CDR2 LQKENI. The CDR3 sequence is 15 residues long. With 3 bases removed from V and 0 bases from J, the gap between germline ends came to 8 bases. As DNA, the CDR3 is TGTGCCAGCTCACCGAGGGGAACGAACACCGGGGAGCTGTTTTTT. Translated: CASSPRGTNTGELFF.

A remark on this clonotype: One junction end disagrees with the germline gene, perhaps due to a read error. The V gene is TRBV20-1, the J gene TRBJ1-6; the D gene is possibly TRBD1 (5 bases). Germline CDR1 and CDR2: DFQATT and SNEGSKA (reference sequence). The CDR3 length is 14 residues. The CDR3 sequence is CSALGGEINSALHF. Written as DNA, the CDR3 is TGCAGTGCATTGGGAGGGGAAATTAATTCAGCCCTCCACTTT.

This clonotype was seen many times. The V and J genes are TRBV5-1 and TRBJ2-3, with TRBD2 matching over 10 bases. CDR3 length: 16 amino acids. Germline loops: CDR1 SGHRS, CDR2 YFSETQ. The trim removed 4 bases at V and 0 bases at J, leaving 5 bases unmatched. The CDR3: CASSLGLATSTDTQYF. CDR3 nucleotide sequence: TGCGCCAGCAGCCTGGGACTAGCGACTAGCACAGATACGCAGTATTTT.

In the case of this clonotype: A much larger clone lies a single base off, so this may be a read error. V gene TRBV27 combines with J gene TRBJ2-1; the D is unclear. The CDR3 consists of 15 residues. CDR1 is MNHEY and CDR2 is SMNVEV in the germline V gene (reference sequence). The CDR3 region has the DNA TGTGCCAGCAGTTTAGGTTTCCCATCCTACAATGAGCAGTTATTC. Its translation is CASSLGFPSYNEQLF.

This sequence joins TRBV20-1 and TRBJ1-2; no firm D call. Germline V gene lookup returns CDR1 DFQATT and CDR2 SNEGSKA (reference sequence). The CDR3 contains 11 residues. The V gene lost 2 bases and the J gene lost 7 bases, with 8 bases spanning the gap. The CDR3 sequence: CSARRVAGYTF. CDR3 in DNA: TGCAGTGCTAGAAGGGTGGCTGGCTACACCTTC.

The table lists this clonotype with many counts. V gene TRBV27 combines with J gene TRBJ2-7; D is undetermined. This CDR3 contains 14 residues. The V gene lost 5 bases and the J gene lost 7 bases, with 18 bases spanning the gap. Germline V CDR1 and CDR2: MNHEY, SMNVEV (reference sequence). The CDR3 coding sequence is TGTGCCAGCAGTCCTCGGACCCTAGGTGAGGAGCAGTACTTC. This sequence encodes CASSPRTLGEEQYF.

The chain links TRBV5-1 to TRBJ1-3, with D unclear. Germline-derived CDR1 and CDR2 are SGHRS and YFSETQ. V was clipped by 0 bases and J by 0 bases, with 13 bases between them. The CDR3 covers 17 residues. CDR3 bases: TGCGCCAGCAGCTTGGAACGGCGGCGAAACTCTGGAAACACCATATATTTT. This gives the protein CASSLERRRNSGNTIYF.

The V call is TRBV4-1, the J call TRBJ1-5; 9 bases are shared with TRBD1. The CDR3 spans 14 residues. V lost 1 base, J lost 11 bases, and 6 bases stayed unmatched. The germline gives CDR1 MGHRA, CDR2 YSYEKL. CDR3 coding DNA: TGCGCCAGCAGCCAAGTGGACAGGGGTAGAGCCCAGCATTTT. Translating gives CASSQVDRGRAQHF.

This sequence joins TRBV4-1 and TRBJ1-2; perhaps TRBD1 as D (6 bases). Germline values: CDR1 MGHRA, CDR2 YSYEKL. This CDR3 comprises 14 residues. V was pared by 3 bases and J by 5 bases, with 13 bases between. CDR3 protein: CASSQPGARYGYTF. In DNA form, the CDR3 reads TGCGCCAGCAGCCAGCCGGGGGCGAGGTATGGCTACACCTTC.

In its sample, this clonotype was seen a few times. The CDR3 protein is CASSLGGSVDTDTQYF. In nucleotides, the CDR3 is TGCGCCAGCAGCTTGGGAGGCTCCGTGGACACAGATACGCAGTATTTT. V gene TRBV5-1 combines with J gene TRBJ2-3; D gene ambiguous. The ends were cut back, 0 bases at V and 2 bases at J, with 13 bases in the middle. This CDR3 contains 16 residues. Looked up from germline, CDR1 is SGHRS and CDR2 is YFSETQ.

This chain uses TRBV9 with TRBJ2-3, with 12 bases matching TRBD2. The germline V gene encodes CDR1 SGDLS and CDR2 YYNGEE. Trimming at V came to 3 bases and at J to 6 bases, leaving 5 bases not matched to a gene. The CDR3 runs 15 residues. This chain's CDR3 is CASSATGTSGDTQYF. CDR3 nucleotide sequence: TGTGCCAGCAGCGCCACGGGGACTAGCGGGGATACGCAGTATTTT.

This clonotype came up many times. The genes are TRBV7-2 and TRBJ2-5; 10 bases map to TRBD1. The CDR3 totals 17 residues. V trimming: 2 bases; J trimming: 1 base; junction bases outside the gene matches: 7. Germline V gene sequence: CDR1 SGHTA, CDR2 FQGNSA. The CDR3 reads CASSLLGQGSFQETQYF. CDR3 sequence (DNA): TGTGCCAGCAGCTTACTGGGACAGGGGTCCTTCCAAGAGACCCAGTACTTC.